The rows below give T cell receptor beta chains drawn from one sample of a study of response to subunit inactivated influenza vaccine. Each CDR3 protein is one row after TCRdb ran MiXCR on the RT-PCR reads. Of 300,000 to 350,000 distinct CDR3 sequences in the sample, 20% to 25% were seen once. Sequenced material: PBMCs from blood, taken less than 22 months after vaccination. The origin of the receptors is a man aged 50-75 years who received an inactivated influenza vaccine. CDR3s include the opening cysteine and the closing phenylalanine or tryptophan. The D gene is left open where the match is weak. Clone size is not always given. Where it is, it says once, few, many or a class for expanded clones.

>few|17|.|TRBV10-3|TRBJ1-5
CAISEETGGYSNQPQHF
TGTGCCATCAGTGAGGAGACCGGGGGGTATAGCAATCAGCCCCAGCATTTT
>few|17|TRBD1|TRBV7-6|TRBJ1-4
CASSRGARQGPNEKLFF
TGTGCCAGCAGCAGGGGGGCCCGACAGGGGCCTAATGAAAAACTGTTTTTT
>.|14|.|TRBV6-2/TRBV6-3|TRBJ2-1
CASSDDGSYNEQFF
TGTGCCAGCAGTGACGACGGGTCCTACAATGAGCAGTTCTTC
>few|14|TRBD1|TRBV7-9|TRBJ1-1
CASRRTGGRTEAFF
TGTGCCAGCAGGCGGACAGGGGGCAGGACTGAAGCTTTCTTT
>.|15|.|TRBV5-1|TRBJ1-1
CASSSPGRRNTEAFF
TGCGCCAGCAGCTCCCCGGGACGCCGGAACACTGAAGCTTTCTTT
>.|19|TRBD2|TRBV11-2|TRBJ2-2
CASSLGSGLAGVNTGELFF
TGTGCCAGCAGCTTAGGTAGTGGGCTAGCGGGAGTGAACACCGGGGAGCTGTTTTTT
>few|16|TRBD1|TRBV6-2/TRBV6-3|TRBJ1-2
CASSRFNRGQNYGYTF
TGTGCCAGCAGTCGATTTAACAGGGGGCAGAACTATGGCTACACCTTC
>.|16|.|TRBV3-1|TRBJ2-2
CASSRDLLFRSGELFF
TGTGCCAGCAGCCGGGACCTGCTTTTTCGTTCCGGGGAGCTGTTTTTT
>once|19|TRBD2|TRBV7-3|TRBJ2-3
CAISSNRLAGFAGTDTQYF
TGTGCCATCAGTTCAAACCGACTAGCGGGGTTTGCAGGCACAGATACGCAGTATTTT
>few|12|.|TRBV25-1|TRBJ2-7
CASSGNSYEQYF
TGTGCCAGCAGTGGGAACTCCTACGAGCAGTACTTC
>.|14|.|TRBV20-1|TRBJ1-5
CSANRGAINQPQHF
TGCAGTGCTAATCGGGGGGCAATCAATCAGCCCCAGCATTTT
>few|14|TRBD1|TRBV20-1|TRBJ1-2
CSARVAGQGYGYTF
TGCAGTGCTAGAGTCGCCGGACAGGGGTATGGCTACACCTTC
>.|13|.|TRBV6-5|TRBJ1-3
CASSSRYGNTIYF
TGTGCCAGCAGTTCCCGGTACGGAAACACCATATATTTT
>few|16|.|TRBV5-4|TRBJ2-5
CASSLLGTPPQETQYF
TGTGCCAGCAGCTTGCTTGGGACTCCGCCACAAGAGACCCAGTACTTC
>few|15|.|TRBV4-3|TRBJ1-3
CASSQGQGPGNTIYF
TGCGCCAGCAGCCAAGGCCAGGGTCCTGGAAACACCATATATTTT
>.|13|.|TRBV9|TRBJ1-6
CASSEEPGSPLHF
TGTGCCAGCAGTGAGGAGCCGGGTTCACCCCTCCACTTT
>.|17|.|TRBV15|TRBJ1-3
CATSRDRLGTPSITIYF
TGTGCCACCAGCAGAGATCGGTTAGGGACACCCTCAATCACCATATATTTT
>few|15|.|TRBV4-1|TRBJ1-1
CASSQGRGLNTEAFF
TGCGCCAGCAGCCAAGGCCGGGGCCTGAACACTGAAGCTTTCTTT
>many|15|TRBD1|TRBV7-9|TRBJ2-5
CASSLRQGTDETQYF
TGTGCCAGCAGCCTTAGACAGGGGACGGATGAGACCCAGTACTTC
>few|15|TRBD2|TRBV7-9|TRBJ2-3
CASSRLGGATDTQYF
TGTGCCAGCAGCCGCCTGGGAGGGGCCACAGATACGCAGTATTTT
>.|15|TRBD1|TRBV4-2|TRBJ2-7
CASSRETGLAYEQYF
TGTGCCAGCAGCCGCGAGACAGGGTTAGCCTACGAGCAGTACTTC
>few|15|.|TRBV9|TRBJ1-4
CASSEGPVKGEKLFF
TGTGCCAGCAGCGAGGGACCGGTCAAGGGTGAAAAACTGTTTTTT
>many|14|.|TRBV7-8|TRBJ1-5
CASRAGTSNQPQHF
TGTGCCAGCAGAGCCGGGACAAGCAATCAGCCCCAGCATTTT
>.|16|.|TRBV20-1|TRBJ2-2
CSARDVQGTNTGELFF
TGCAGTGCTAGAGATGTCCAGGGAACGAACACCGGGGAGCTGTTTTTT
>few|15|TRBD1|TRBV2|TRBJ1-5
CASSERDRTNQPQHF
TGTGCCAGCAGTGAACGGGACAGGACAAATCAGCCCCAGCATTTT
>once|15|.|TRBV7-9|TRBJ1-1
CASSLAQAGGTEAFF
TGTGCCAGCAGCTTAGCGCAAGCTGGAGGTACTGAAGCTTTCTTT
>few|15|.|TRBV5-1|TRBJ1-1
CASSPGPGPGTEAFF
TGCGCCAGCAGCCCCGGGCCGGGCCCGGGCACTGAAGCTTTCTTT
>few|19|TRBD1|TRBV18|TRBJ1-1
CASTLIPPRTGGVNTEAFF
TGTGCCAGCACACTGATTCCCCCAAGGACAGGGGGCGTGAACACTGAAGCTTTCTTT
>few|16|.|TRBV11-2|TRBJ1-4
CASSLDRLRGGEKLFF
TGTGCCAGCAGCTTAGATCGGTTGCGTGGTGGTGAAAAACTGTTTTTT
>.|16|.|TRBV4-3|TRBJ2-3
CASSQDSGVETDTQYF
TGCGCCAGCAGCCAAGATTCGGGGGTTGAGACAGATACGCAGTATTTT
>many|13|.|TRBV4-3|TRBJ1-1
CASSEGMNTEAFF
TGCGCCAGCAGCGAGGGGATGAACACTGAAGCTTTCTTT
>few|15|.|TRBV25-1|TRBJ2-4
CASSEKGLAKNIQYF
TGTGCCAGCAGTGAAAAAGGACTAGCCAAAAACATTCAGTACTTC
>.|14|TRBD1|TRBV20-1|TRBJ2-3
CSASGTGGRDTQYF
TGCAGTGCTAGCGGGACAGGGGGACGAGATACGCAGTATTTT
>many|12|.|TRBV29-1|TRBJ1-1
CSVGAWNTEAFF
TGCAGCGTCGGGGCTTGGAACACTGAAGCTTTCTTT
>.|15|.|TRBV7-8|TRBJ2-1
CASSPRQGREHEQFF
TGTGCCAGCAGCCCAAGACAGGGGAGGGAACATGAGCAGTTCTTC
>few|14|.|TRBV5-1|TRBJ2-3
CASSLASLQDTQYF
TGCGCCAGCAGCTTGGCATCCCTTCAGGATACGCAGTATTTT
>.|14|TRBD1|TRBV7-2|TRBJ1-3
CASTGTGTGNTIYF
TGTGCCAGCACCGGGACAGGGACTGGAAACACCATATATTTT
>few|14|.|TRBV6-2/TRBV6-3|TRBJ1-1
CASSYSLGGTEAFF
TGTGCCAGCAGTTACTCGCTCGGGGGCACTGAAGCTTTCTTT
>many|15|TRBD1|TRBV5-1|TRBJ1-5
CASSPGTGGNQPQHF
TGCGCCAGCAGCCCGGGGACAGGGGGCAATCAGCCCCAGCATTTT
>few|13|.|TRBV7-9|TRBJ2-1
CASSSTSLNEQFF
TGTGCCAGCAGCTCCACTTCGCTCAATGAGCAGTTCTTC
>many|15|.|TRBV7-8|TRBJ1-5
CASSLGGTRNQPQHF
TGTGCCAGCAGCTTAGGTGGGACGCGCAATCAGCCCCAGCATTTT
>.|15|TRBD1|TRBV6-2/TRBV6-3|TRBJ2-3
CASRTRQGITDTQYF
TGTGCCAGCAGAACCCGACAGGGTATCACAGATACGCAGTATTTT
>few|13|.|TRBV10-1|TRBJ1-1
CASQPILGGEAFF
TGCGCCAGCCAACCTATACTGGGAGGTGAAGCTTTCTTT
>.|15|.|TRBV6-2/TRBV6-3|TRBJ2-4
CASSQWELAKNIQYF
TGTGCCAGCAGCCAGTGGGAGCTAGCCAAAAACATTCAGTACTTC
>.|14|TRBD1|TRBV7-8|TRBJ1-2
CASSPGQGRVGYTF
TGTGCCAGCAGCCCGGGACAGGGGAGGGTTGGCTACACCTTC
>many|15|.|TRBV12-3/TRBV12-4|TRBJ1-5
CASSPRGGGPQPQHF
TGTGCCAGCAGTCCCAGGGGCGGGGGACCTCAGCCCCAGCATTTT
>few|17|.|TRBV15|TRBJ1-3
CATSRDLQIRSGNTIYF
TGTGCCACCAGCAGAGATCTCCAGATCCGCTCTGGAAACACCATATATTTT
>many|15|.|TRBV5-1|TRBJ1-1
CASRYRDRMNTEAFF
TGCGCCAGCAGGTACCGGGACCGAATGAACACTGAAGCTTTCTTT
>.|15|TRBD1|TRBV6-2/TRBV6-3|TRBJ1-5
CASSPEDRANQPQHF
TGTGCCAGCAGCCCGGAGGACAGGGCCAATCAGCCCCAGCATTTT
>.|14|.|TRBV16|TRBJ1-2
CASSRQDLNYGYTF
TGTGCCAGCAGCCGGCAGGACCTTAACTATGGCTACACCTTC
>many|12|.|TRBV5-6|TRBJ1-1
CASTSLGTEAFF
TGTGCCAGCACCTCCTTGGGCACTGAAGCTTTCTTT
>few|13|.|TRBV18|TRBJ1-2
CASSPQETVSRTF
TGTGCCAGCTCACCTCAAGAGACCGTTTCGAGGACCTTC
>few|15|.|TRBV4-1|TRBJ2-7
CASSHPGTAPYEQYF
TGCGCCAGCAGCCACCCCGGGACTGCCCCCTACGAGCAGTACTTC
>.|14|.|TRBV18|TRBJ1-2
CASSPVLEFYGYTF
TGTGCCAGCTCACCAGTCCTTGAGTTCTATGGCTACACCTTC